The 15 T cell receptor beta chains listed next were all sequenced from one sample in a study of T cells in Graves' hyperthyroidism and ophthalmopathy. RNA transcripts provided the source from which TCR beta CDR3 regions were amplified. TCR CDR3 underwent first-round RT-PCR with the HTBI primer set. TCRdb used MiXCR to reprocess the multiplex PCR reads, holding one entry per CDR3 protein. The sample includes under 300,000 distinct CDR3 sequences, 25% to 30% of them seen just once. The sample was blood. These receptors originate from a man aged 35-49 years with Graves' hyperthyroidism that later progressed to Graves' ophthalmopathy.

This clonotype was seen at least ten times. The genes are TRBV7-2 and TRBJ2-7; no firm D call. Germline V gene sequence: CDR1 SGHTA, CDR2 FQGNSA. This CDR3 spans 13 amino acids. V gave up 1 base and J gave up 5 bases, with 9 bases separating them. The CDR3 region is CASSLEVPDEQYF. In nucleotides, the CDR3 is TGTGCCAGCAGCTTAGAGGTTCCCGACGAGCAGTACTTC.

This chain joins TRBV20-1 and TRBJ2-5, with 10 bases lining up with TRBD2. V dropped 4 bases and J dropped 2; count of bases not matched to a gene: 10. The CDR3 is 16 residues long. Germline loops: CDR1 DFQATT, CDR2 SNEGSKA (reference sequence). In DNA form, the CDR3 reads TGCAGTGCTAACCAACCGGGACTAGCGCAACAAGAGACCCAGTACTTC. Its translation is CSANQPGLAQQETQYF.

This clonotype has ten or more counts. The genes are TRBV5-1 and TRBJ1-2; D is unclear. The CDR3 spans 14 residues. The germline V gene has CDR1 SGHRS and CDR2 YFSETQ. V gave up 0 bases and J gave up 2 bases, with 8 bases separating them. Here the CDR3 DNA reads TGCGCCAGCAGCTTGGAGGCAGGAAACTATGGCTACACCTTC. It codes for CASSLEAGNYGYTF.

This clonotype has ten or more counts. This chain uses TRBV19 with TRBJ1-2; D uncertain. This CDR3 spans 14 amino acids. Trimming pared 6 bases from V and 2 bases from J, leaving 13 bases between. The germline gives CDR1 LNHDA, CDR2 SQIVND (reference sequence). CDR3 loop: CASSGPIRNYGYTF. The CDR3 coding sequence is TGTGCCAGTAGCGGGCCAATCCGGAACTATGGCTACACCTTC.

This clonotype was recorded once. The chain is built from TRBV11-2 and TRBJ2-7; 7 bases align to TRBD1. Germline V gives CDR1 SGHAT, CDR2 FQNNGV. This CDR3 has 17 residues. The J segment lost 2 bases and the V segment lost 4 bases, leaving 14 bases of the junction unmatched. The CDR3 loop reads CASSSTRQGALTYEQYF. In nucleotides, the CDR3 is TGTGCCAGCAGCTCAACCAGACAGGGAGCCTTGACCTACGAGCAGTACTTC.

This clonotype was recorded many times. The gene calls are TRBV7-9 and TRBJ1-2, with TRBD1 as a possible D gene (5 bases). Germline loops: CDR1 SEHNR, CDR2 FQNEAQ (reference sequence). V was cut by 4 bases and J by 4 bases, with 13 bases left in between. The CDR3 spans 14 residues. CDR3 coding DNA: TGTGCCAGCAGCTCGTCCCAGGGATCCTATGGCTACACCTTC. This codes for CASSSSQGSYGYTF. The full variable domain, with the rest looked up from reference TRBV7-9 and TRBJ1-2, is DTGVSQNPRHKITKRGQNVTFRCDPISEHNRLYWYRQTLGQGPEFLTYFQNEAQLEKSRLLSDRFSAERPKGSFSTLEIQRTEQGDSAMYLCASSSSQGSYGYTFGSGTRLTVV.

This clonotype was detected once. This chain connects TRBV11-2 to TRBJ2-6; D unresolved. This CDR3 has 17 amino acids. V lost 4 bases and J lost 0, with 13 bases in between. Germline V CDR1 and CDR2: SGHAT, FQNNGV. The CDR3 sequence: CASSSYTARSGANVLTF. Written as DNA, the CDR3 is TGTGCCAGCAGCTCATACACAGCCCGCTCTGGGGCCAACGTCCTGACTTTC.

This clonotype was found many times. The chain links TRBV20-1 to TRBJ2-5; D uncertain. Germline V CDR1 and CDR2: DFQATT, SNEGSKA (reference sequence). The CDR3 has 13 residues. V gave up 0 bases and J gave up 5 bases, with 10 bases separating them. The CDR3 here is CSARDTGLETQYF. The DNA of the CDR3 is TGCAGTGCTAGAGATACCGGGTTGGAGACCCAGTACTTC.

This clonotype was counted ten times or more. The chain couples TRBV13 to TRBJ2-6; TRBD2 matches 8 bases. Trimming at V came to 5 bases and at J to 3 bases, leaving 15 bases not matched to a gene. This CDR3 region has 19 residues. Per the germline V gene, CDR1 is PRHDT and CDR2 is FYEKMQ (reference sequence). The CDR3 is CASSTYSGGSGDGANVLTF. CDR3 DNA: TGTGCCAGCAGCACATACAGCGGGGGTTCGGGAGATGGGGCCAACGTCCTGACTTTC. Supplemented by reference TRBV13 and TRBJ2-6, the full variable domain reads AAGVIQSPRHLIKEKRETATLKCYPIPRHDTVYWYQQGPGQDPQFLISFYEKMQSDKGSIPDRFSAQQFSDYHSELNMSSLELGDSALYFCASSTYSGGSGDGANVLTFGAGSRLTVL.

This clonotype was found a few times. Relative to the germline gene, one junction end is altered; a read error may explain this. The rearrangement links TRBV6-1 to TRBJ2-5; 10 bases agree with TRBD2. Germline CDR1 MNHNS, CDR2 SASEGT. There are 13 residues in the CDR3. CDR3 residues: CASLLAGQETQYF. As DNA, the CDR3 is TGTGCCAGCCTACTAGCGGGACAAGAGACCCAGTATTTC.

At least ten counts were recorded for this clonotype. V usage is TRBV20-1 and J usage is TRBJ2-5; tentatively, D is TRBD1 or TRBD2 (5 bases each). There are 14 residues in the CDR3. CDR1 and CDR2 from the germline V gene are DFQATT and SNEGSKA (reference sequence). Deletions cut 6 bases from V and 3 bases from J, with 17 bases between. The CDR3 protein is CSARTGTPEETQYF. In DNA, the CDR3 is TGCAGTGCGCGCACCGGGACGCCCGAAGAGACCCAGTACTTC.

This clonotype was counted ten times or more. In DNA form, the CDR3 reads TGTGCCAGCAGTCAAGACATGGGACAGCCCCAGCATTTT. Translation gives CASSQDMGQPQHF. The V gene is TRBV6-1, the J gene TRBJ1-5, with D uncertain. The germline gives CDR1 MNHNS, CDR2 SASEGT. The germline V and J ends were trimmed by 5 bases and 7 bases, with 12 bases remaining between them. The CDR3 is 13 amino acids.

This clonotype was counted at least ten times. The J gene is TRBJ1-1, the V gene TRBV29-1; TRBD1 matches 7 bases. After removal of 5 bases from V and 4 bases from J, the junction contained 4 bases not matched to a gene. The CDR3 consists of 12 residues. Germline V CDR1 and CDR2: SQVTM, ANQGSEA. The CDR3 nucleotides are TGCAGCGTTACGACAGGGTCCACTGAAGCTTTCTTT. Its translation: CSVTTGSTEAFF.

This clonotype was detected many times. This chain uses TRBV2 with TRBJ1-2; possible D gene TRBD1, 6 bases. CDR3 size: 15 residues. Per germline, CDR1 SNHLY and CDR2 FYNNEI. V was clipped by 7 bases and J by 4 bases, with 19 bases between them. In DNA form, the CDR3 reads TGTGCCAGCATAGGACCGCGGGGGCGCTTCTATGGCTACACCTTC. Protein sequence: CASIGPRGRFYGYTF.

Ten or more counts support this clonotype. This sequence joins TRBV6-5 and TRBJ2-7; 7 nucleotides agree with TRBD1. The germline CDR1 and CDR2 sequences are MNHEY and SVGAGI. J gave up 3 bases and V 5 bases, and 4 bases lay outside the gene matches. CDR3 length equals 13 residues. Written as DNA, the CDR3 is TGTGCCAGCAGTCGACAGGGAAACTACGAGCAGTACTTC. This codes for CASSRQGNYEQYF.